The present T cell receptor (beta chain) was sequenced within a study of OX40 agonist ivuxolimab in advanced cancers. The wider study: Ivuxolimab, which patients received intravenously every 2 weeks, was dosed at 0.01 to 10 mg/kg. The dose-escalation group included hepatocellular carcinoma, melanoma, renal cell carcinoma and head and neck cancer.

Samples of blood were obtained at baseline, on cycle 4 day 1, and on cycle 7 day 1. This clone has only a few counts. Its specificity is unknown. Study-wide findings and caveats: Expanded clones were, on average, more numerous among CD8+ T cells than CD4+.

Trimming removed 2 bases at V and 10 bases at J, with 8 bases between. Germline CDR1 reads MNHEY; CDR2 reads SMNVEV (reference sequence). This CDR3 has 12 amino acids. Repertoires were generated with immunoSEQ multiplex PCR, while TCRdb's copy carries only in-frame clones and drops some. The table includes 25,000 to 35,000 clones, approximately 86% detected once. The sequence was collected from an adult with an advanced solid tumor such as melanoma, head and neck, liver or kidney cancer. The chain uses TRBV27 and TRBJ2-2; no firm D call. The sample was CD4+ or CD8+ T cells sorted from blood, taken in a trial of the OX40 agonist ivuxolimab. The CDR3 loop is CASSLLGMELFF. CDR3 sequence (DNA): TGTGCCAGCAGTTTACTGGGTATGGAGCTGTTTTTT.